A single sample is the source of the 7 T cell receptor beta chains below, sequenced in a study of blood T cell repertoires in COVID-19. Clones were read by immunoSEQ multiplex PCR, and TCRdb kept only the in-frame ones, dropping some. The sample contains around 250,000 clones, about 85% of which appear only once. The sequenced sample consisted of peripheral blood. The receptors shown here come from a man younger than 30 with active or convalescent COVID-19.

V is TRBV6-2 or TRBV6-3 and J is TRBJ2-3, with 10 bases that match TRBD2. The CDR3 sequence is 18 residues long. The V gene's germline CDR1 is MNHEY and CDR2 SVGEGT. The trim removed 3 bases at V and 0 bases at J, leaving 9 bases unmatched. The CDR3 protein is CASSYSSGGAVSTDTQYF. CDR3 DNA: TGTGCCAGCAGTTATTCCAGCGGGGGGGCCGTTAGCACAGATACGCAGTATTTT.

The rearrangement uses TRBV10-3 and TRBJ2-3; a possible D gene is TRBD2 (6 bases). Trimming removed 2 bases from V and 2 bases from J, with 14 bases in between. The V gene's germline CDR1 is ENHRY and CDR2 SYGVKD. The CDR3 sequence is 16 residues long. As DNA, the CDR3 is TGTGCCATCAGTGAGATTGGGGGGAGTCTCACAGATACGCAGTATTTT. This encodes CAISEIGGSLTDTQYF.

The J gene is TRBJ1-6, the V gene TRBV2; D unclear. Germline loops: CDR1 SNHLY, CDR2 FYNNEI. The V and J ends lost 1 base and 0 bases respectively, with 7 bases between them. The CDR3 consists of 16 residues. CDR3 region: CASSEGASSYNSPLHF. The DNA for the CDR3 is TGTGCCAGCAGTGAAGGGGCAAGCTCCTATAATTCACCCCTCCACTTT.

The chain joins TRBV5-4 to TRBJ2-5; a weak D match, TRBD1 (6 bases). There are 14 residues in the CDR3. The V and J ends lost 10 bases and 3 bases respectively, with 19 bases between them. Germline V gene data show CDR1 as SGHNT and CDR2 as YYREEE (reference sequence). The CDR3: CAASNRDNEETQYF. The CDR3 DNA reads TGTGCCGCCTCTAACCGGGACAACGAAGAGACCCAGTACTTC.

The chain couples TRBV9 to TRBJ2-1, with 8 bases identical to TRBD2. Germline V gene data show CDR1 as SGDLS and CDR2 as YYNGEE. V shed 2 bases, J shed 4 bases, and the junction held 5 bases outside the gene matches. The CDR3 has 15 residues. The CDR3 sequence: CASSVSGAKYNEQFF. CDR3 nucleotides: TGTGCCAGCAGCGTTAGCGGGGCTAAGTACAATGAGCAGTTCTTC.

J is TRBJ1-1 and V is TRBV29-1; D might be TRBD1 (5 bases). Trimming took off 2 bases at V and 0 bases at J, with 7 bases between the two ends. Germline assignment: CDR1 SQVTM and CDR2 ANQGSEA. The CDR3 sequence is 13 residues long. This chain's CDR3 is CSVETGVNTEAFF. CDR3 sequence (DNA): TGCAGCGTTGAAACGGGGGTGAACACTGAAGCTTTCTTT. Together with reference TRBV29-1 and TRBJ1-1, the CDR3 gives the full variable domain: SAVISQKPSRDICQRGTSLTIQCQVDSQVTMMFWYRQQPGQSLTLIATANQGSEATYESGFVIDKFPISRPNLTFSTLTVSNMSPEDSSIYLCSVETGVNTEAFFGQGTRLTVV.

This chain links TRBV13 with TRBJ1-1; D is unclear. This CDR3 is 14 amino acids long. V lost 5 bases, J lost 2 bases, and 12 bases lay in between. Germline V gene sequence: CDR1 PRHDT, CDR2 FYEKMQ (reference sequence). This CDR3 is CASSRGNANTEAFF. Here the CDR3 DNA reads TGTGCCAGCAGCCGGGGAAACGCCAACACTGAAGCTTTCTTT.